This section outlines one TCR beta chain sequence together with its context. The antigen remains undetermined. The CDR3 runs to 12 residues. Per the germline V gene, CDR1 is SGHTA and CDR2 is FQGNSA. V lost 3 bases and J 5 bases, leaving 7 bases between the germline ends. Stated time point: blood 4 weeks post-SBRT, at nephrectomy. Regarding treatment: 15 Gy SBRT to primary tumor, nephrectomy 4 weeks later. The sample comes from a study of radiation and T cells in renal cell carcinoma. Notes on the study in general: Baseline intratumoral clonotype presence is unknown without pretreatment biopsies.

Data came from immunoSEQ multiplex PCR; TCRdb stores just in-frame clones and leaves some out. The sample holds around 74,000 clones, 75% to 90% seen once. The chain carries TRBV7-2 and TRBJ1-1; the D is unclear. Sample: blood, taken from a patient whose treatment included radiotherapy and nephrectomy. The clonotype originates from a woman in her fifties or sixties with renal cell carcinoma. The CDR3: CASSFGKTEAFF. CDR3 nucleotide sequence: TGTGCCAGCAGCTTCGGTAAGACTGAAGCTTTCTTT.